Shown below are 25 T cell receptor beta chains from a single sample sequenced in a study of blood T cell repertoires in COVID-19. Measured with immunoSEQ multiplex PCR; TCRdb has only the in-frame clones, and not every one. The data show some 86,000 clones, more than 75% seen once. Sequenced: peripheral blood. All receptors derive from a woman in her 70s with acute or convalescent COVID-19.

This clone was seen only once. CDR3 sequence reads: CASSPLRGQGGNEQFF. The CDR3 nucleotides read TGTGCCAGCAGCCCCCTGAGGGGACAGGGAGGGAATGAGCAGTTCTTC. The chain joins TRBV13 to TRBJ2-1, with 9 bases identical to TRBD1. Germline V gene lookup returns CDR1 PRHDT and CDR2 FYEKMQ (reference sequence). The CDR3 runs 16 residues. J gave up 7 bases and V 5 bases, and 12 bases lay outside the gene matches.

Only a few counts were recorded for this clone. The chain combines TRBV29-1 with TRBJ2-1; D is perhaps TRBD1 (5 bases). Germline values: CDR1 SQVTM, CDR2 ANQGSEA. The V gene lost 2 bases and the J gene lost 4 bases, with 9 bases spanning the gap. The CDR3 length is 13 residues. The DNA for the CDR3 is TGCAGCGTTGAAACAGGCGGTTACAATGAGCAGTTCTTC. Amino acid sequence: CSVETGGYNEQFF.

The rearrangement links TRBV6-5 to TRBJ2-3; 8 nucleotides align to TRBD2. Germline V gives CDR1 MNHEY, CDR2 SVGAGI. With V trimmed by 6 bases and J by 5 bases, 4 bases remained unmatched. This CDR3 contains 13 residues. This CDR3 reads CASSAGGQDTQYF. The CDR3 DNA reads as TGTGCCAGCAGCGCGGGGGGCCAAGATACGCAGTATTTT.

The rearrangement uses TRBV24-1 and TRBJ1-1; 7 nucleotides line up with TRBD1. This CDR3 is built from 14 residues. Germline-derived CDR1 and CDR2 are KGHDR and SFDVKD. V dropped 3 bases and J dropped 6; count of bases not matched to a gene: 6. CDR3 DNA: TGTGCCACCAGTGATGCCCGGGACAGCGCTGAAGCTTTCTTT. Translating it yields CATSDARDSAEAFF.

The table lists this clone with a few counts. This rearrangement joins TRBV6-6 to TRBJ2-2, with a possible D match to TRBD2 (5 bases). Between the trimmed V and J ends, which lost 5 bases and 0 bases, there was a span of 10 bases. The CDR3 consists of 15 residues. Germline CDR1 and CDR2: MNHNY and SVGAGI (reference sequence). The CDR3 DNA reads TGTGCCAGCAGTAACCGGGAAACGAACACCGGGGAGCTGTTTTTT. It translates to CASSNRETNTGELFF.

This chain connects TRBV18 to TRBJ1-1; a possible D gene is TRBD1 (5 bases). The CDR3 is made up of 13 amino acids. From germline, CDR1 is KGHSH and CDR2 LQKENI. V lost 10 bases and J lost 1, with 13 bases in between. CDR3 region: CANKAGENTEAFF. The CDR3 nucleotides are TGTGCCAACAAAGCGGGGGAGAACACTGAAGCTTTCTTT.

The V and J genes are TRBV7-9 and TRBJ2-5; no clear D. Trimming removed 1 base from V and 1 base from J, with 4 bases in between. Germline V gene lookup returns CDR1 SEHNR and CDR2 FQNEAQ (reference sequence). The CDR3 contains 13 residues. In DNA, the CDR3 is TGTGCCAGCAGCTTAGGCAGCCAAGAGACCCAGTACTTC. Translating it yields CASSLGSQETQYF.

The gene calls are TRBV2 and TRBJ2-1; 8 bases agree with TRBD1. The CDR3 is 11 residues long. CDR1 and CDR2 from the germline V gene are SNHLY and FYNNEI. V trimming: 6 bases; J trimming: 10 bases; junction bases outside the gene matches: 2. The CDR3 here is CASSRGPEQFF. CDR3 nucleotides: TGTGCCAGCAGCAGGGGGCCGGAGCAGTTCTTC.

The chain recombines TRBV3-1 (or the pseudogene TRBV3-2) with TRBJ1-3; the D gene is possibly TRBD1 (5 bases). Germline V lookup: CDR1 LGHDT, CDR2 YNNKEL (reference sequence). V was trimmed by 5 bases and J by 2 bases, leaving 16 bases between them. CDR3 length: 16 residues. In nucleotides, the CDR3 is TGTGCCAGCAGCACTGGGGTCGGGGGGGCTGGAAACACCATATATTTT. It is translated as CASSTGVGGAGNTIYF.

This rearrangement joins TRBV4-2 to TRBJ2-3; D unclear. Trimming removed 0 bases from V and 0 bases from J, with 4 bases in between. Germline CDR1 LGHNA, CDR2 YNFKEQ. This CDR3 contains 14 residues. The CDR3 protein is CASSQDPSTDTQYF. DNA for the CDR3: TGTGCCAGCAGCCAAGACCCGAGCACAGATACGCAGTATTTT.

The chain uses TRBV27 and TRBJ1-2, with D perhaps TRBD1 (5 bases). With 6 bases removed from V and 3 bases from J, the gap between germline ends came to 11 bases. This CDR3 has 13 residues. The germline V gene has CDR1 MNHEY and CDR2 SMNVEV (reference sequence). CDR3 region: CASREVGDYGYTF. The CDR3 DNA reads TGTGCCAGCAGAGAGGTAGGGGACTATGGCTACACCTTC.

V is TRBV4-1 and J is TRBJ1-6, with 10 bases fitting TRBD1. V shed 3 bases and J 4 bases; nucleotides not matched to a gene: 6. This CDR3 has 17 amino acids. CDR1 is MGHRA and CDR2 is YSYEKL in the germline V gene. CDR3 in DNA: TGCGCCAGCAGCCAGCTAGGGACAGGGGCTTATAATTCACCCCTCCACTTT. It specifies CASSQLGTGAYNSPLHF.

This sequence joins TRBV19 and TRBJ1-5; 9 bases agree with TRBD1. The CDR3 runs 16 residues. The trim removed 5 bases at V and 7 bases at J, leaving 12 bases unmatched. Germline-derived CDR1 and CDR2 are LNHDA and SQIVND (reference sequence). The CDR3 nucleotides are TGTGCCAGTAGTTCCAAGGGGGGACAGGGAGGCCAGCCCCAGCATTTT. Amino acid sequence: CASSSKGGQGGQPQHF.

As for this clone: Distinct nucleotide sequences in the sample also encode this CDR3. The chain recombines TRBV3-1 (or the pseudogene TRBV3-2) with TRBJ1-5; D may be TRBD1 (5 bases). CDR3 length: 13 amino acids. Trimming removed 1 base from V and 5 bases from J, with 6 bases in between. The germline V gene has CDR1 LGHDT and CDR2 YNNKEL (reference sequence). CDR3 amino acids: CASSQVGDQPQHF. CDR3 nucleotides: TGTGCCAGCAGCCAAGTAGGGGATCAGCCCCAGCATTTT.

The chain has TRBV29-1 and TRBJ1-6; D call uncertain. Looked up from germline, CDR1 is SQVTM and CDR2 is ANQGSEA. With 4 bases removed from V and 7 bases from J, the gap between germline ends came to 11 bases. CDR3 length: 13 residues. CDR3 loop: CSVGEGLNSPLHF. In DNA, the CDR3 is TGCAGCGTTGGAGAGGGCCTAAATTCACCCCTCCACTTT.

The V gene is TRBV5-5, the J gene TRBJ2-7, with TRBD2 identical over 11 bases. The CDR3 has 15 residues. V dropped 1 base and J dropped 3; count of bases not matched to a gene: 3. The germline V gene has CDR1 SGHKS and CDR2 YYEKEE (reference sequence). The CDR3 DNA reads TGTGCCAGCAGCTTGAGAACTAGCGGGGGCTACGAGCAGTACGTC. It translates to CASSLRTSGGYEQYV.

The CDR3 region has the DNA TGTGCCAGCAGGAGGGGACAGGGGAACACCGGGGAGCTGTTTTTT. It encodes CASRRGQGNTGELFF. This chain links TRBV2 with TRBJ2-2, with TRBD1 matching over 9 bases. Unmatched junction bases numbered 3, after V lost 6 bases and J lost 1 base. Germline V CDR1 and CDR2: SNHLY, FYNNEI. This CDR3 has 15 residues.

The chain is built from TRBV7-9 and TRBJ1-1, with 7 bases fitting TRBD1. Trimming removed 5 bases from V and 4 bases from J; junction bases left unmatched: 4. The CDR3 contains 13 residues. Germline CDR1 and CDR2: SEHNR and FQNEAQ (reference sequence). The CDR3, as DNA: TGTGCCAGCAGCCAGACAGGGCCCACTGAAGCTTTCTTT. It is translated as CASSQTGPTEAFF.

This clone was counted a single time. This chain joins TRBV3-1 (or the pseudogene TRBV3-2) and TRBJ1-4; a possible D gene is TRBD1 (5 bases). From germline, CDR1 is LGHDT and CDR2 YNNKEL (reference sequence). V lost 4 bases and J 11 bases, leaving 17 bases between the germline ends. This CDR3 spans 14 amino acids. CDR3 protein: CASSPQDREGKLFF. In DNA form, the CDR3 reads TGTGCCAGCAGCCCACAGGACCGCGAAGGGAAACTGTTTTTT.

This clone was detected once. The chain carries TRBV2 and TRBJ2-3; TRBD2 matches 7 bases. The CDR3 is 15 amino acids. CDR1 SNHLY and CDR2 FYNNEI come from the germline V gene. The V and J ends lost 3 bases and 3 bases, in that order; junction bases with no gene match: 6. DNA of the CDR3: TGTGCCAGCAGTGATGACGGGGGGAGGACAGATACGCAGTATTTT. Translating gives CASSDDGGRTDTQYF. Filled out from reference TRBV2 and TRBJ2-3, the complete variable domain reads EPEVTQTPSHQVTQMGQEVILRCVPISNHLYFYWYRQILGQKVEFLVSFYNNEISEKSEIFDDQFSVERPDGSNFTLKIRSTKLEDSAMYFCASSDDGGRTDTQYFGPGTRLTVL.

This chain uses TRBV19 with TRBJ2-5; 10 positions agree with TRBD2. Germline lookup yields CDR1 LNHDA and CDR2 SQIVND (reference sequence). V gave up 0 bases and J gave up 5 bases; unmatched junction bases: 15. This CDR3 is built from 19 residues. Here the CDR3 DNA reads TGTGCCAGTAGTATAGAACGGATCACCGGGACTAGCGAGGGGGAGACCCAGTACTTC. Translation: CASSIERITGTSEGETQYF.

This clone was seen just once. As DNA, the CDR3 is TGTGCCAGTATCACCGGGGTCGGTGAAGCTTTCTTT. Protein: CASITGVGEAFF. The rearrangement joins TRBV19 to TRBJ1-1; D unresolved. CDR1 is LNHDA and CDR2 is SQIVND in the germline V gene (reference sequence). V was clipped by 7 bases and J by 7 bases, with 13 bases between them. CDR3 size: 12 residues. Based on the CDR3 plus reference TRBV19 and TRBJ1-1, the full variable domain is DGGITQSPKYLFRKEGQNVTLSCEQNLNHDAMYWYRQDPGQGLRLIYYSQIVNDFQKGDIAEGYSVSREKKESFPLTVTSAQKNPTAFYLCASITGVGEAFFGQGTRLTVV.

The V gene is TRBV7-2, the J gene TRBJ2-5, with TRBD2 as a possible D gene (6 bases). This CDR3 contains 16 residues. Germline lookup yields CDR1 SGHTA and CDR2 FQGNSA. Trimming took 5 bases from V and 0 from J, leaving 16 bases between them. In DNA, the CDR3 is TGTGCCAGCAGCCCCCTGGGTGCGGGGCACCAAGAGACCCAGTACTTC. Protein sequence: CASSPLGAGHQETQYF.

The gene calls are TRBV28 and TRBJ2-7, with 9 bases that match TRBD1. The CDR3 consists of 15 residues. From germline, CDR1 is MDHEN and CDR2 SYDVKM. V lost 7 bases, J lost 2 bases, and 9 bases stayed unmatched. CDR3 sequence: CASNSGHRGPYEQYV. As DNA, the CDR3 is TGTGCCAGCAACTCGGGGCACAGGGGGCCCTACGAGCAGTACGTC.

Here the CDR3 reads CEPGGVAGEYEQYV. Written as DNA, the CDR3 is TGTGAACCGGGTGGGGTAGCGGGAGAGTACGAGCAGTACGTC. The chain links TRBV19 to TRBJ2-7; 9 bases line up with TRBD2. Germline values: CDR1 LNHDA, CDR2 SQIVND (reference sequence). CDR3 length: 14 amino acids.